This T cell receptor beta chain was sequenced in a study of tumor-infiltrating lymphocytes in primary liver carcinoma. Background on the study: The tumors ranged from roughly 4 to 11 cm across and fell within stage T1-T3 N0M0. Findings of the study overall: It was observed that only about 7.5-25% of the top clones appeared in every one of the five tumor regions. Paired tumor-adjacent and tumor-blood samples overlapped less than tumor region pairs did.

The tissue used was unsorted bulk material of about 19-30 mg. RNA and DNA were co-extracted from it with the AllPrep DNA/RNA mini kit. Every tumor was sampled at five separate regions. Researchers generated TCR beta cDNA from 500 to 600 ng of total RNA, relying on a constant-region primer. Modified slightly, ARM-PCR produced TCR beta libraries over three nested multiplex PCR rounds. The first two PCR rounds, nine to ten cycles each, used TRBV1-TRBV30 forward primers and a C-beta reverse primer. TCRdb redid the calling of the multiplex PCR reads with MiXCR, one entry per CDR3 protein. The sample holds approximately 73,000 distinct CDR3 sequences, 71% seen once. The V and J ends lost 4 bases and 4 bases respectively, with 20 bases between them. The CDR3 is 16 residues long. Germline CDR1 MDHEN, CDR2 SYDVKM. For this clonotype: The antigen is unknown.

This clonotype was sampled from a woman in her sixties with primary liver carcinoma and hepatitis B virus infection. The chain combines TRBV28 with TRBJ2-7, with no clear D. Sequenced: liver tumor tissue from sampling region 4. Subset defined: tumor region T4, right-lateral pole. The DNA of the CDR3 is TGTGCCAGCAGTTCCCCCCGGACCCCCCTCCCTTACGAGCAGTACTTC. Its translation is CASSSPRTPLPYEQYF.